A single sample gave rise to the 21 T cell receptor beta chains below, sequenced in a study of PD-L1 blockade in urothelial cancer. TCRdb keeps only in-frame clones here, not all; method: immunoSEQ multiplex PCR. The data show tens of thousands of clones, with about 86% seen just once and 2.5% to 3.5% held by the top ten. The source material was PBMCs, sampled around atezolizumab (anti-PD-L1) treatment. The receptor source for this set is a man in his fifties with urothelial cancer.

This clone was observed a handful of times. This chain connects TRBV6-1 to TRBJ1-4, with 9 bases matching TRBD1. The CDR3 length is 15 residues. Germline V CDR1 and CDR2: MNHNS, SASEGT. V lost 6 bases to trimming and J lost 5 bases; unmatched junction nucleotides: 7. The CDR3 reads CASSPRGTGNEKLFF. In nucleotides, the CDR3 is TGTGCCAGCAGCCCAAGAGGGACAGGGAATGAAAAACTGTTTTTT.

The CDR3 here is CASSTSDRGLYYEQYF. CDR3 DNA: TGTGCCAGTAGTACCTCCGACAGGGGGTTATACTACGAGCAGTACTTC. The rearrangement uses TRBV19 and TRBJ2-7, with TRBD1 matching over 9 bases. Germline-derived CDR1 and CDR2 are LNHDA and SQIVND (reference sequence). V lost 4 bases and J lost 3; bases outside the gene matches: 10. The CDR3 spans 16 residues. The full variable domain, rest sourced from reference TRBV19 and TRBJ2-7, is DGGITQSPKYLFRKEGQNVTLSCEQNLNHDAMYWYRQDPGQGLRLIYYSQIVNDFQKGDIAEGYSVSREKKESFPLTVTSAQKNPTAFYLCASSTSDRGLYYEQYFGPGTRLTVT.

The chain has TRBV7-3 and TRBJ2-6, with TRBD1 as a possible D gene (6 bases). The germline gives CDR1 SGHTA, CDR2 FQGTGA. V gave up 4 bases and J gave up 3 bases, with 16 bases separating them. The length of the CDR3 is 17 residues. In DNA, the CDR3 is TGTGCCAGCAGCTCCCCAGGGGCTACGAATGGGGCCAACGTCCTGACTTTC. Protein product: CASSSPGATNGANVLTF.

V usage is TRBV27 and J usage is TRBJ1-1; D is unresolved. V was pared by 2 bases and J by 7 bases, with 11 bases between. This CDR3 region has 13 residues. Germline values: CDR1 MNHEY, CDR2 SMNVEV (reference sequence). The CDR3 nucleotides read TGTGCCAGCAGTTTAAGGCGGAAGGATGAAGCTTTCTTT. Translated: CASSLRRKDEAFF.

V usage is TRBV19 and J usage is TRBJ2-2, with 9 bases matching TRBD1. In germline, CDR1 is LNHDA, CDR2 SQIVND (reference sequence). CDR3 length equals 18 residues. Germline trimming cut 6 bases from V and 6 bases from J; bases unmatched to any gene: 17. The CDR3 sequence is CASREQGARRGIAGELFF. CDR3 nucleotides: TGTGCCAGTAGGGAACAGGGGGCGCGGAGAGGGATCGCCGGGGAGCTGTTTTTT. Drawing the rest from reference TRBV19 and TRBJ2-2, the complete variable domain is DGGITQSPKYLFRKEGQNVTLSCEQNLNHDAMYWYRQDPGQGLRLIYYSQIVNDFQKGDIAEGYSVSREKKESFPLTVTSAQKNPTAFYLCASREQGARRGIAGELFFGEGSRLTVL.

Points on this clone: One end of the junction is discordant with germline, which a read error may explain. The rearrangement uses TRBV7-7 and TRBJ2-5, with 13 nucleotides matching TRBD2. This CDR3 has 16 amino acids. Per germline, CDR1 SSHAT and CDR2 FNYEAQ (reference sequence). DNA of the CDR3: TGTGCTAGCAGCTCCGGACTAGCGGGAGCACAAGAGACCCAGTACTTC. This codes for CASSSGLAGAQETQYF.

This chain joins TRBV27 and TRBJ2-2; 9 nucleotides agree with TRBD2. Trimming at V came to 1 base and at J to 4 bases, leaving 4 bases not matched to a gene. Germline V gene lookup returns CDR1 MNHEY and CDR2 SMNVEV (reference sequence). This CDR3 is 16 amino acids long. The CDR3 reads CASSLWPSGTTGELFF. The CDR3 bases are TGTGCCAGCAGTTTATGGCCTAGCGGGACCACCGGGGAGCTGTTTTTT.

J is TRBJ2-7 and V is TRBV28; TRBD1 agrees at 9 bases. Germline lookup yields CDR1 MDHEN and CDR2 SYDVKM. V trimming: 7 bases; J trimming: 6 bases; junction bases outside the gene matches: 10. The CDR3 runs to 14 residues. The CDR3 DNA follows: TGTGCCAGCAAAGAGGGGGGGACAGGGTCCGAGCAGTACTTC. It is translated as CASKEGGTGSEQYF.

The V and J genes are TRBV5-1 and TRBJ2-7, with TRBD1 identical over 8 bases. The V and J ends lost 4 bases and 2 bases, in that order; junction bases with no gene match: 8. This CDR3 spans 15 amino acids. CDR1 and CDR2 from the germline V gene are SGHRS and YFSETQ. The CDR3, as DNA: TGCGCCAGCAGCGTGACAGGGGCCCACGCCTACGAGCAGTACTTC. The encoded protein is CASSVTGAHAYEQYF.

The chain has TRBV5-4 and TRBJ2-2; weak D call: TRBD1 (5 bases). V lost 1 base, J lost 4 bases, and 11 bases lay in between. The germline V gene has CDR1 SGHNT and CDR2 YYREEE (reference sequence). CDR3 length: 15 residues. CDR3 loop: CASSLRGATTGELFF. CDR3 sequence (DNA): TGTGCCAGCAGCTTGCGTGGGGCGACCACCGGGGAGCTGTTTTTT.

The chain couples TRBV30 to TRBJ1-2; 7 nucleotides line up with TRBD1. The CDR3 is made up of 15 amino acids. Germline-derived CDR1 and CDR2 are GTSNPN and SVGIG (reference sequence). V dropped 5 bases and J dropped 3; count of bases not matched to a gene: 12. The CDR3 protein is CAWGFNQGVDYGYTF. CDR3 nucleotides: TGTGCCTGGGGTTTCAACCAGGGGGTCGACTATGGCTACACCTTC.

The table lists this clone with a few counts. The chain carries TRBV27 and TRBJ2-1; D is unresolved. The ends were cut back, 0 bases at V and 8 bases at J, with 5 bases in the middle. The CDR3 length is 12 residues. CDR1 MNHEY and CDR2 SMNVEV come from the germline V gene (reference sequence). CDR3 sequence (DNA): TGTGCCAGCAGTTTATCCCCCGATGAGCAGTTCTTC. It translates to CASSLSPDEQFF.

V usage is TRBV7-9 and J usage is TRBJ2-3, with 12 bases fitting TRBD1. Germline assignment: CDR1 SEHNR and CDR2 FQNEAQ (reference sequence). With V trimmed by 5 bases and J by 5 bases, 5 bases remained unmatched. The CDR3 length is 15 residues. The CDR3 bases are TGTGCCAGCAGCGTGGGACAGGGGGCAGGAGATACGCAGTATTTT. This encodes CASSVGQGAGDTQYF.

The V gene is TRBV5-1, the J gene TRBJ1-1; 7 bases are a match to TRBD1. With 5 bases clipped from V and 0 bases from J, the junction kept 7 bases outside the gene matches. The V gene's germline CDR1 is SGHRS and CDR2 YFSETQ. The length of the CDR3 is 15 residues. The CDR3 nucleotides are TGCGCCAGCAGACCTCCGGGACAGATGAACACTGAAGCTTTCTTT. It is translated as CASRPPGQMNTEAFF.

The rearrangement uses TRBV15 and TRBJ2-5; D might be TRBD2 (5 bases). With 1 base removed from V and 5 bases from J, the gap between germline ends came to 17 bases. Germline V gene data show CDR1 as LNHNV and CDR2 as YYDKDF (reference sequence). The CDR3 is made up of 16 amino acids. As DNA, the CDR3 is TGTGCCACCAGCAGAGTGGGAGCCCCGAGGATGGAGACCCAGTACTTC. Protein: CATSRVGAPRMETQYF.

This rearrangement joins TRBV2 to TRBJ2-1; 15 bases are shared with TRBD2. The junction had 4 bases not matched to a gene; V was cut back by 8 bases and J by 8 bases. Germline lookup yields CDR1 SNHLY and CDR2 FYNNEI. This CDR3 has 14 residues. CDR3 coding DNA: TGTGCCAGCTCCGGGACTAGCGGGAGGCATGAGCAGTTCTTC. This gives the protein CASSGTSGRHEQFF.

V is TRBV10-1 and J is TRBJ2-7; 10 bases line up with TRBD1. CDR1 and CDR2 (germline): WNHNN, SYGVQD (reference sequence). The CDR3 spans 15 residues. V lost 5 bases and J lost 4; bases outside the gene matches: 8. CDR3 in amino acids: CASSLTGQGEYEQYF. In nucleotides, the CDR3 is TGCGCCAGCAGTCTTACAGGACAGGGGGAATACGAGCAGTACTTC.

The chain has TRBV7-2 and TRBJ1-2, with 8 bases aligning to TRBD1. V trimming: 3 bases; J trimming: 5 bases; junction bases outside the gene matches: 8. The CDR3 has 15 amino acids. Germline V gene sequence: CDR1 SGHTA, CDR2 FQGNSA. CDR3: CASSLADRGPYGYTF. CDR3 DNA: TGTGCCAGCAGCTTGGCTGACAGGGGCCCTTATGGCTACACCTTC.

This clone was recorded a few times. The gene calls are TRBV2 and TRBJ1-5, with D unresolved. V was cut by 6 bases and J by 4 bases, with 16 bases left in between. The CDR3 runs 15 residues. CDR1 is SNHLY, CDR2 FYNNEI, per germline. CDR3 region: CASRISGWGNQPQHF. In DNA form, the CDR3 reads TGTGCCAGCAGAATTTCGGGGTGGGGTAATCAGCCCCAGCATTTT.

The chain employs TRBV5-6 and TRBJ1-1, with 11 bases matching TRBD1. Germline CDR1 and CDR2: SGHDT and YYEEEE. CDR3 length: 15 amino acids. J gave up 4 bases and V 4 bases, and 6 bases lay outside the gene matches. CDR3 residues: CASSGGGTGGTEAFF. DNA for the CDR3: TGTGCCAGCAGCGGGGGCGGGACAGGGGGCACTGAAGCTTTCTTT. The full variable domain, rest sourced from reference TRBV5-6 and TRBJ1-1, is DAGVTQSPTHLIKTRGQQVTLRCSPKSGHDTVSWYQQALGQGPQFIFQYYEEEERQRGNFPDRFSGHQFPNYSSELNVNALLLGDSALYLCASSGGGTGGTEAFFGQGTRLTVV.

The chain uses TRBV14 and TRBJ2-3; TRBD2 matches at 7 bases. CDR1 and CDR2 from the germline V gene are SGHDN and FVKESK. V lost 3 bases to trimming and J lost 7 bases; unmatched junction nucleotides: 1. This CDR3 is 12 amino acids long. This chain's CDR3 is CASSQGGNTQYF. For the CDR3, the DNA is TGTGCCAGCAGCCAGGGGGGGAATACGCAGTATTTT.